The subject of this entry is one TCR beta chain. What it binds is not known. The length of the CDR3 is 15 residues. V lost 6 bases to trimming and J lost 6 bases, with 20 bases between them. Germline values: CDR1 SNHLY, CDR2 FYNNEI. This entry comes from a study of cytomegalovirus exposure and HLA in healthy donors. Study-level results: Another analysis was done later, and it associated fewer than 20,000 TCR beta sequences with HLA alleles at 0.05 false discovery rate. Among TCR beta chains, those listed as cytomegalovirus-associated numbered 164.

In the PCR, 60 Vbeta and 13 Jbeta primers were used. The repertoire was sequenced with immunoSEQ multiplex PCR; TCRdb's copy has only in-frame clones and lacks some. The sample comprises 58,000 or so clones, roughly 80% of which are singletons, and approximately 22% rests with the top ten. The V call is TRBV2, the J call TRBJ1-2; D may be TRBD1 (6 bases). The specimen was PBMCs. This TCR derives from a woman between 35 and 50 years old in good health and CMV-seropositive. The CDR3 loop reads CASSLPGQYDNGYTF. In DNA form, the CDR3 reads TGTGCCAGCAGCCTTCCTGGACAGTACGACAATGGCTACACCTTC.